This TCR beta chain stems from a study of STAT5B mutations in CD4+ large granular lymphocyte leukemia. Study findings and constraints: Main leukemic clonotypes were patient-specific, but roughly 25% appeared at low frequency elsewhere. CD4-sorted patient repertoires seemed more clonal than healthy CD4+ repertoires.

The assay was immunoSEQ multiplex PCR, and TCRdb's table has in-frame clones only and misses some. Among 25,000 to 35,000 clones listed, around nine tenths were seen once. On this clone itself: Antigen: not known.

Sequencing was performed on CD4+ T cells from blood buffy coats. The receptor was isolated from a human donor in good health.

CDR3 loop: CATSRDIAGGETQYF. The CDR3 DNA is TGTGCCACCAGCAGAGATATAGCGGGGGGAGAGACCCAGTACTTC. The chain carries TRBV15 and TRBJ2-5; 10 bases align to TRBD2. The germline gives CDR1 LNHNV, CDR2 YYDKDF (reference sequence). V gave up 0 bases and J gave up 4 bases; unmatched junction bases: 2. The CDR3 covers 15 residues.